This T cell receptor beta chain was identified during a study of CD8 T cells in ankylosing spondylitis. Study-level findings and limits: Blood of patients with ankylosing spondylitis appeared to be characterized by a TCR beta motif of several highly homologous variants. Disease-linked clones bore a CD8+ phenotype and were relatively rare in peripheral blood. Certain motif variants had earlier been reported in reactive arthritis synovial fluid and blood.

TCRdb ran MiXCR on the 5' RACE reads and lists one entry per CDR3 protein. The data hold over 450,000 distinct CDR3 sequences, with 12% observed a single time. The germline CDR1 and CDR2 sequences are KGHDR and SFDVKD. V trimming: 3 bases; J trimming: 1 base; junction bases outside the gene matches: 5. The CDR3 is 16 amino acids. This clonotype showed up just a few times. No antigen is known for it. The sequenced sample consisted of blood, either unsorted or a sorted T cell fraction (not recorded which). This receptor was obtained from a male donor with ankylosing spondylitis. This rearrangement joins TRBV24-1 to TRBJ2-1; 7 bases are a match to TRBD1. The CDR3 loop reads CATSDPKGASYNEQFF. Here the CDR3 DNA reads TGTGCCACCAGTGATCCAAAGGGGGCGTCCTACAATGAGCAGTTCTTC.